The next 5 T cell receptor beta chains were all read from a single sample in a study of response to subunit inactivated influenza vaccine. TCRdb re-called the RT-PCR reads through MiXCR, storing one row per CDR3 protein. The sample comprises a few hundred thousand distinct CDR3 sequences, 14% of which are singletons, and more than 9.5% rests with the top ten. The source was PBMCs from blood, collected roughly 13 days after vaccination. The source is a man aged 45-60 years who received an inactivated influenza vaccine.

This clonotype was observed a few times. The J gene is TRBJ2-4, the V gene TRBV7-9; TRBD1 is a possible D gene (6 bases). The CDR3 totals 15 residues. Trimming cost V 4 bases and J 0 bases, with 10 bases left between them. Germline values: CDR1 SEHNR, CDR2 FQNEAQ (reference sequence). The CDR3 DNA reads as TGTGCCAGCAGCTCGACAGGTCTAGCCAAAAACATTCAGTACTTC. Its translation: CASSSTGLAKNIQYF.

The table lists this clonotype with a few counts. J is TRBJ1-5 and V is TRBV28; the D gene is possibly TRBD1 (5 bases). This CDR3 region has 21 residues. CDR1 is MDHEN, CDR2 SYDVKM, per germline. Trimming pared 6 bases from V and 5 bases from J, leaving 35 bases between. The CDR3 nucleotides are TGTGCCAGCAGAGTGTCTTTCTCCCGCGACAAGGGGTTCCGGAGTTATCAGCCCCAGCATTTT. Its translation is CASRVSFSRDKGFRSYQPQHF.

Only a few counts were recorded for this clonotype. The V call is TRBV5-1, the J call TRBJ2-7; 8 nucleotides align to TRBD1. The CDR3 contains 19 residues. CDR1 and CDR2 (germline): SGHRS, YFSETQ. Trimming took 4 bases from V and 4 from J; bases not matched to a gene: 22. This CDR3 reads CASSGNRDRFLNEGYEQYF. In DNA form, the CDR3 reads TGCGCCAGCAGCGGTAACCGGGACAGGTTTTTAAATGAGGGATACGAGCAGTACTTC.

This chain links TRBV5-1 with TRBJ2-2, with a tentative D call TRBD1 (6 bases). V dropped 4 bases and J dropped 7 bases, with 17 bases sitting between them. This CDR3 comprises 15 residues. Germline-derived CDR1 and CDR2 are SGHRS and YFSETQ. The CDR3 here is CASSPQGLGNGELFF. The CDR3 DNA reads TGCGCCAGCAGCCCACAGGGTTTGGGTAACGGGGAGCTGTTTTTT.

The V call is TRBV29-1, the J call TRBJ2-5; D not certain. Trimming shortened V by 1 base and J by 4 bases, and 10 bases separated the two germline ends. Germline V CDR1 and CDR2: SQVTM, ANQGSEA. CDR3 size: 13 residues. CDR3 loop: CSVEAARRETQYF. For the CDR3, the DNA is TGCAGCGTTGAAGCTGCTCGTCGAGAGACCCAGTACTTC.